The 31 T cell receptor beta chains given below trace back to one sample, sequenced in a study of shared clonotypes between healthy human individuals. The assay was immunoSEQ multiplex PCR, and TCRdb's table has in-frame clones only and misses some. The profile shows about 1.5 million clones, 95% to 99% of them singletons. The material sequenced was naive CD4+ T cells sorted from blood. This sample's subset: CD45RA+ positively selected. The receptor source for this set is a man younger than 40 in good health.

This clone was recorded once. V and J are TRBV7-3 and TRBJ2-5; D is perhaps TRBD2 (7 bases). V lost 1 base to trimming and J lost 7 bases, with 16 bases between them. Germline assignment: CDR1 SGHTA and CDR2 FQGTGA. This CDR3 comprises 15 residues. CDR3 sequence (DNA): TGTGCCAGCAGCTTAAGGGGGGGCTCCCAGGGGACCCAGTACTTC. This encodes CASSLRGGSQGTQYF.

The chain recombines TRBV5-1 with TRBJ2-3; tentatively, D is TRBD1 (6 bases). The CDR3 spans 16 residues. CDR1 and CDR2 from the germline V gene are SGHRS and YFSETQ. Trimming stripped 4 bases from V and 4 bases from J, with 19 bases between. The CDR3: CASSITGQKRSDTQYF. DNA for the CDR3: TGCGCCAGCAGCATAACGGGACAAAAGCGATCAGATACGCAGTATTTT.

The rearrangement joins TRBV7-9 to TRBJ2-5; TRBD2 might be the D (6 bases). V was trimmed by 7 bases and J by 4 bases, leaving 13 bases between them. In germline, CDR1 is SEHNR, CDR2 FQNEAQ (reference sequence). The CDR3 sequence is 13 residues long. The CDR3 here is CASTPGGTETQYF. The DNA of the CDR3 is TGTGCCAGCACCCCGGGCGGGACAGAGACCCAGTACTTC.

This clone appeared a single time. V usage is TRBV27 and J usage is TRBJ2-1; unclear D gene. Per the germline V gene, CDR1 is MNHEY and CDR2 is SMNVEV (reference sequence). This CDR3 comprises 15 residues. Deletions cut 4 bases from V and 0 bases from J, with 10 bases between. The CDR3 sequence is CASSWRISSYNEQFF. CDR3 sequence (DNA): TGTGCCAGCAGTTGGCGGATTAGCTCCTACAATGAGCAGTTCTTC.

This clone was detected only once. The chain combines TRBV7-9 with TRBJ2-5, with D maybe TRBD1 (5 bases). This CDR3 has 13 amino acids. Germline CDR1 is SEHNR and CDR2 is FQNEAQ (reference sequence). V dropped 4 bases and J dropped 4 bases, with 10 bases sitting between them. Written as DNA, the CDR3 is TGTGCCAGCAGCTCCCAGGGTGCAGAGACCCAGTACTTC. This encodes CASSSQGAETQYF. The complete variable domain, with remaining parts taken from reference TRBV7-9 and TRBJ2-5, reads DTGVSQNPRHKITKRGQNVTFRCDPISEHNRLYWYRQTLGQGPEFLTYFQNEAQLEKSRLLSDRFSAERPKGSFSTLEIQRTEQGDSAMYLCASSSQGAETQYFGPGTRLLVL.

The V call is TRBV7-8, the J call TRBJ1-1; no reliable D call. Trimming took off 5 bases at V and 1 base at J, with 17 bases between the two ends. The germline V gene encodes CDR1 SGHVS and CDR2 FQNEAQ. This CDR3 comprises 16 residues. CDR3 amino acids: CASSLHGVGKNTEAFF. The CDR3 DNA sequence: TGTGCCAGCAGCCTCCATGGGGTGGGGAAGAACACTGAAGCTTTCTTT.

The chain has TRBV9 and TRBJ1-3; TRBD1 is a possible D gene (6 bases). The CDR3 consists of 15 residues. From germline, CDR1 is SGDLS and CDR2 YYNGEE. V was clipped by 0 bases and J by 0 bases, with 7 bases between them. CDR3 amino acids: CASSVEGGSGNTIYF. The DNA for the CDR3 is TGTGCCAGCAGCGTAGAAGGGGGCTCTGGAAACACCATATATTTT. The variable domain in full, completed from reference TRBV9 and TRBJ1-3, reads DSGVTQTPKHLITATGQRVTLRCSPRSGDLSVYWYQQSLDQGLQFLIQYYNGEERAKGNILERFSAQQFPDLHSELNLSSLELGDSALYFCASSVEGGSGNTIYFGEGSWLTVV.

V and J are TRBV7-2 and TRBJ1-5; D is possibly TRBD1 (5 bases). With 1 base removed from V and 7 bases from J, the gap between germline ends came to 8 bases. The length of the CDR3 is 13 residues. CDR1 is SGHTA, CDR2 FQGNSA, per germline. The CDR3 here is CASSLGQQQPQHF. Written as DNA, the CDR3 is TGTGCCAGCAGCTTAGGACAGCAACAGCCCCAGCATTTT.

The CDR3 sequence is CASSVGENRLNYGYTF. The CDR3 DNA reads as TGTGCCAGCAGCGTTGGAGAGAACAGATTAAACTATGGCTACACCTTC. The V call is TRBV21-1, the J call TRBJ1-2. TRBV21-1 is given as a pseudogene. This CDR3 has 16 amino acids.

This rearrangement joins TRBV19 to TRBJ2-7, with a weak D call TRBD1 (6 bases). This CDR3 has 12 amino acids. CDR1 is LNHDA and CDR2 is SQIVND in the germline V gene (reference sequence). V shed 4 bases and J shed 2 bases, with 6 bases lying between them. CDR3 in DNA: TGTGCCAGTAGTAGGGACACCTACGAGCAGTACTTC. It encodes CASSRDTYEQYF.

The chain links TRBV5-1 to TRBJ2-1, with a possible D match to TRBD1 (6 bases). Trimming shortened V by 2 bases and J by 0 bases, and 12 bases separated the two germline ends. Germline V gene sequence: CDR1 SGHRS, CDR2 YFSETQ. This CDR3 is 16 amino acids long. The CDR3 region is CASSFITGSSYNEQFF. CDR3 sequence (DNA): TGCGCCAGCAGCTTCATTACAGGGAGCTCCTACAATGAGCAGTTCTTC.

Here the CDR3 reads CSVAGGRTDTQYF. CDR3 nucleotides: TGCAGCGTTGCCGGGGGTCGCACAGATACGCAGTATTTT. V usage is TRBV29-1 and J usage is TRBJ2-3, with D possibly TRBD2 on 6 matching bases. The CDR3 has 13 amino acids. Germline V lookup: CDR1 SQVTM, CDR2 ANQGSEA. V shed 4 bases and J shed 1 base, with 9 bases lying between them.

The CDR3 is CASSYTTNEKLFF. The DNA for the CDR3 is TGTGCCAGCAGTTACACGACTAATGAAAAACTGTTTTTT. The chain has TRBV6-5 and TRBJ1-4; D gene unclear. The CDR3 extends over 13 amino acids. Trimming removed 2 bases at V and 2 bases at J, with 3 bases between. Germline lookup yields CDR1 MNHEY and CDR2 SVGAGI.

This chain uses TRBV18 with TRBJ2-3; no firm D call. This CDR3 has 17 residues. Looked up from germline, CDR1 is KGHSH and CDR2 is LQKENI. The V and J ends lost 3 bases and 6 bases respectively, with 22 bases between them. The CDR3 DNA sequence: TGTGCCAGCTCACCCTCCGGCGCGGTGGGTGGTCACGATACGCAGTATTTT. Amino acid sequence: CASSPSGAVGGHDTQYF. The full variable domain, with the rest looked up from reference TRBV18 and TRBJ2-3, is NAGVMQNPRHLVRRRGQEARLRCSPMKGHSHVYWYRQLPEEGLKFMVYLQKENIIDESGMPKERFSAEFPKEGPSILRIQQVVRGDSAAYFCASSPSGAVGGHDTQYFGPGTRLTVL.

This chain links TRBV5-6 with TRBJ2-2, with D possibly TRBD1 on 5 matching bases. The ends were cut back, 0 bases at V and 6 bases at J, with 15 bases in the middle. This CDR3 has 16 amino acids. CDR1 and CDR2 (germline): SGHDT, YYEEEE. CDR3: CASSLGNLRGSGELFF. The CDR3 DNA follows: TGTGCCAGCAGCTTGGGAAATTTAAGGGGATCCGGGGAGCTGTTTTTT. Using reference TRBV5-6 and TRBJ2-2 for the parts outside the CDR3, the full variable domain is DAGVTQSPTHLIKTRGQQVTLRCSPKSGHDTVSWYQQALGQGPQFIFQYYEEEERQRGNFPDRFSGHQFPNYSSELNVNALLLGDSALYLCASSLGNLRGSGELFFGEGSRLTVL.

Of note for this clone: This sample also contains other DNA sequences that code for the same CDR3. The chain recombines TRBV28 with TRBJ2-7; maybe TRBD2 (6 bases). The V gene lost 3 bases and the J gene lost 4 bases, with 10 bases spanning the gap. The germline V gene encodes CDR1 MDHEN and CDR2 SYDVKM. The CDR3 contains 13 residues. The CDR3 spells CASSFGGWYEQYF. DNA for the CDR3: TGTGCCAGCAGTTTCGGGGGTTGGTACGAGCAGTACTTC.

This chain connects TRBV10-3 to TRBJ2-5; D unresolved. Looked up from germline, CDR1 is ENHRY and CDR2 is SYGVKD. The V end lost 0 bases, the J end lost 2 bases, and 10 bases lay between the germline ends. CDR3 length: 15 residues. CDR3 region: CAISESRLGQETQYF. The CDR3 nucleotides are TGTGCCATCAGTGAGTCGAGACTGGGGCAAGAGACCCAGTACTTC.

The chain recombines TRBV19 with TRBJ2-3; a weak D match, TRBD2 (5 bases). CDR1 is LNHDA, CDR2 SQIVND, per germline (reference sequence). CDR3 length: 18 amino acids. V lost 1 base, J lost 2 bases, and 19 bases lay in between. CDR3 residues: CASSIGEAAAQFTDTQYF. As DNA, the CDR3 is TGTGCCAGTAGTATAGGGGAAGCGGCAGCCCAGTTCACAGATACGCAGTATTTT.

The chain joins TRBV20-1 to TRBJ2-5; D may be TRBD1 or TRBD2 (5 bases each). This CDR3 spans 10 amino acids. V lost 3 bases and J 8 bases, leaving 7 bases between the germline ends. Germline V lookup: CDR1 DFQATT, CDR2 SNEGSKA (reference sequence). CDR3 nucleotides: TGCAGTGCTAGGGGGACCACCCAGTACTTC. It is translated as CSARGTTQYF.

The chain couples TRBV5-6 to TRBJ2-1; D remains unclear. The germline gives CDR1 SGHDT, CDR2 YYEEEE. Trimming removed 4 bases at V and 3 bases at J, with 17 bases between. The CDR3 is 16 amino acids. This CDR3 is CASSLGWAENYNEQFF. As DNA, the CDR3 is TGTGCCAGCAGCCTGGGATGGGCGGAAAACTACAATGAGCAGTTCTTC.

This chain links TRBV28 with TRBJ2-2; possibly TRBD1 or TRBD2 for D (5 bases each). Germline-derived CDR1 and CDR2 are MDHEN and SYDVKM. V dropped 5 bases and J dropped 5 bases, with 9 bases sitting between them. The CDR3 extends over 13 amino acids. The CDR3 loop reads CASSVGGTGELFF. The CDR3 DNA reads TGTGCCAGCAGTGTTGGGGGTACCGGGGAGCTGTTTTTT. Variable domain in full (rest from reference TRBV28 and TRBJ2-2): DVKVTQSSRYLVKRTGEKVFLECVQDMDHENMFWYRQDPGLGLRLIYFSYDVKMKEKGDIPEGYSVSREKKERFSLILESASTNQTSMYLCASSVGGTGELFFGEGSRLTVL.

The chain uses TRBV19 and TRBJ1-5; D gene unclear. The V and J ends lost 2 bases and 3 bases respectively, with 11 bases between them. The CDR3 loop spans 15 amino acids. Per germline, CDR1 LNHDA and CDR2 SQIVND (reference sequence). In DNA form, the CDR3 reads TGTGCCAGTAGTATAAGGCGAACGGACAATCAGCCCCAGCATTTT. Amino acid sequence: CASSIRRTDNQPQHF.

The chain has TRBV6-6 and TRBJ1-4; possible D gene TRBD1, 5 bases. The CDR3 covers 15 residues. Germline loops: CDR1 MNHNY, CDR2 SVGAGI (reference sequence). V was trimmed by 2 bases and J by 4 bases, leaving 11 bases between them. CDR3 residues: CASSYGAGLNEKLFF. In DNA form, the CDR3 reads TGTGCCAGCAGTTACGGCGCAGGGCTTAATGAAAAACTGTTTTTT.

Turning to this clone: This CDR3 is also generated by other DNA sequences in the sample. V and J are TRBV19 and TRBJ2-2; D unresolved. The V gene lost 6 bases and the J gene lost 1 base, with 9 bases spanning the gap. The V gene's germline CDR1 is LNHDA and CDR2 SQIVND (reference sequence). This CDR3 is 14 amino acids long. CDR3 residues: CASRHSGNTGELFF. The CDR3 DNA reads TGTGCCAGTAGGCACTCAGGGAACACCGGGGAGCTGTTTTTT.

The chain combines TRBV7-9 with TRBJ2-3; possibly TRBD2 for D (7 bases). Germline V gene sequence: CDR1 SEHNR, CDR2 FQNEAQ (reference sequence). Between the trimmed V and J ends, which lost 2 bases and 7 bases, there was a span of 16 bases. The CDR3 extends over 15 amino acids. CDR3 sequence (DNA): TGTGCCAGCAGCTTACTGGGGGGGGCACGCCATACGCAGTATTTT. It yields the protein CASSLLGGARHTQYF.

In DNA form, the CDR3 reads TGTGCCAGCAGAGTAGAAGCGGGACGTATAGATACGCAGTATTTT. This translates into CASRVEAGRIDTQYF. The chain combines TRBV28 with TRBJ2-3, with 7 bases lining up with TRBD2. Trimming removed 6 bases from V and 5 bases from J; junction bases left unmatched: 11. The CDR3 runs to 15 residues. CDR1 MDHEN and CDR2 SYDVKM come from the germline V gene.

The J gene is TRBJ1-1, the V gene TRBV7-9; D may be TRBD1 (5 bases). CDR1 SEHNR and CDR2 FQNEAQ come from the germline V gene (reference sequence). The CDR3 runs to 15 residues. V gave up 10 bases and J gave up 0 bases, with 18 bases separating them. The CDR3 DNA is TGTGCCATTTCGACCGGGACCTACATGAACACTGAAGCTTTCTTT. It encodes CAISTGTYMNTEAFF.

CDR3 region: CSVEGGRNLRTQYF. The DNA for the CDR3 is TGCAGCGTTGAGGGGGGGCGGAACCTTCGGACCCAGTACTTC. This rearrangement joins TRBV29-1 to TRBJ2-5; TRBD2 might be the D (7 bases). V was trimmed by 3 bases and J by 7 bases, leaving 18 bases between them. The germline V gene encodes CDR1 SQVTM and CDR2 ANQGSEA. The CDR3 extends over 14 amino acids.

The chain employs TRBV11-2 and TRBJ2-3, with 11 bases fitting TRBD1. The trim removed 4 bases at V and 3 bases at J, leaving 3 bases unmatched. Germline values: CDR1 SGHAT, CDR2 FQNNGV. This CDR3 spans 15 amino acids. The CDR3: CASSWGDRGTDTQYF. The CDR3 region has the DNA TGTGCCAGCAGCTGGGGGGACAGGGGGACAGATACGCAGTATTTT.

The V and J genes are TRBV6-6 and TRBJ2-2, with TRBD2 matching 13 bases. Germline V lookup: CDR1 MNHNY, CDR2 SVGAGI (reference sequence). Losses at the gene ends were 6 bases for V and 7 bases for J; bases not matched to a gene: 5. The CDR3 length is 15 residues. The CDR3 region is CASRGLAGVGGELFF. DNA for the CDR3: TGTGCCAGCAGAGGACTAGCGGGAGTGGGCGGGGAGCTGTTTTTT.

The J gene is TRBJ2-1, the V gene TRBV2, with 10 bases matching TRBD2. CDR3 length: 16 residues. V shed 8 bases, J shed 3 bases, and the junction held 10 bases outside the gene matches. Germline V lookup: CDR1 SNHLY, CDR2 FYNNEI. CDR3 residues: CASEIGLAAFYNEQFF. CDR3 sequence (DNA): TGTGCCAGCGAAATAGGACTAGCGGCGTTCTACAATGAGCAGTTCTTC.